Below are 6 T cell receptor beta chains sequenced from a single sample in a study of glioma-infiltrating T cells (dated by TCRdb to about 2016). These reads were obtained on an Illumina MiSeq. TCR alpha and beta CDR3 regions were amplified with the iRepertoire nested amplicon-rescue multiplex PCR (arm-PCR) platform from RNA. TCRdb trimmed the raw reads at Q25, called clones with MiXCR and kept productive beta chains. Each CDR3 protein appears once, grouped with its most common genes and DNA. The sample profile shows about 140,000 distinct CDR3 sequences; around 40% of them were found once. The leading ten clones occupy over 15% of the sample. The sequenced sample was glioma tissue, nonneoplastic brain tissue, or PBMCs (not recorded which). These receptors were obtained from a human donor with low-grade glioma or glioblastoma, undergoing nonglioma brain surgery, or in good health (not recorded which).

The chain couples TRBV15 to TRBJ2-1, with TRBD2 matching 7 bases. Germline trimming cut 5 bases from V and 4 bases from J; bases unmatched to any gene: 11. The CDR3 spans 16 residues. Germline V lookup: CDR1 LNHNV, CDR2 YYDKDF (reference sequence). In nucleotides, the CDR3 is TGTGCCACCAGCCGAGCCCCACTAGCGCCGTACAATGAGCAGTTCTTC. Amino acid sequence: CATSRAPLAPYNEQFF. The entire variable domain, with the rest obtained from reference TRBV15 and TRBJ2-1, is as follows: DAMVIQNPRYQVTQFGKPVTLSCSQTLNHNVMYWYQQKSSQAPKLLFHYYDKDFNNEADTPDNFQSRRPNTSFCFLDIRSPGLGDTAMYLCATSRAPLAPYNEQFFGPGTRLTVL.

The CDR3 nucleotides read TGCAGTGCCCTGCTAAACGAGCAGTACTTC. Amino acid sequence: CSALLNEQYF. The chain uses TRBV20-1 and TRBJ2-7; D is uncertain. Germline lookup yields CDR1 DFQATT and CDR2 SNEGSKA (reference sequence). CDR3 length: 10 residues. Between the trimmed V and J ends, which lost 6 bases and 5 bases, there was a span of 8 bases.

The chain combines TRBV20-1 with TRBJ2-5; D is unclear. In germline, CDR1 is DFQATT, CDR2 SNEGSKA (reference sequence). The ends were cut back, 5 bases at V and 4 bases at J, with 14 bases in the middle. The CDR3 consists of 13 residues. In DNA, the CDR3 is TGCAGTGCTGGTTGGATGACGGGAGAGACCCAGTACTTC. Protein: CSAGWMTGETQYF.

This sequence joins TRBV20-1 and TRBJ2-3, with D possibly called TRBD1 or TRBD2 (6 bases each). The ends were cut back, 3 bases at V and 3 bases at J, with 10 bases in the middle. The germline gives CDR1 DFQATT, CDR2 SNEGSKA (reference sequence). The CDR3 contains 13 residues. The CDR3 protein is CSASGGQTDTQYF. In DNA form, the CDR3 reads TGCAGTGCTAGCGGGGGCCAGACAGATACGCAGTATTTT.

This CDR3 reads CASSLSEGNTGELFF. The CDR3 DNA follows: TGTGCCAGCAGTTTATCCGAGGGAAACACCGGGGAGCTGTTTTTT. V usage is TRBV28 and J usage is TRBJ2-2; possibly TRBD2 for D (5 bases). CDR3 length: 15 amino acids. Trimming shortened V by 1 base and J by 2 bases, and 8 bases separated the two germline ends. From germline, CDR1 is MDHEN and CDR2 SYDVKM.

In the case of this clonotype: A read error may explain this, as a much larger clone is one base away. V gene TRBV27 combines with J gene TRBJ1-5, with unresolved D. The germline CDR1 and CDR2 sequences are MNHEY and SMNVEV (reference sequence). The CDR3 contains 14 residues. The CDR3 is CASSLFYHNQPQNF. CDR3 DNA: TGTGCCAGCAGTTTATTCTACCATAATCAGCCCCAGAATTTT.